This is a list of T cell receptor beta chains from one sample in a study of early T cells in non-severe SARS-CoV-2 infection. TCRdb reprocessed the 5' RACE reads via MiXCR and lists one record per CDR3 protein. The table shows 85,000 to 95,000 distinct CDR3 sequences, with approximately 15% occurring only once. Sequencing was done on a sample of whole blood. These TCRs come from an adult who was a healthcare worker with PCR-confirmed SARS-CoV-2 infection or an uninfected control (not recorded which). Each CDR3 is given with its conserved first and last residue. D genes are given only for firm matches. Clone size is not always given. Where it is, it says once, few, many or a class for expanded clones.

abundance: -
v_gene: TRBV20-1
d_gene: TRBD2
j_gene: TRBJ2-3
CDR3aa: CSASRPAGGRADTQYF
CDR3nt: TGCAGTGCTAGCCGCCCAGCCGGGGGGAGGGCAGATACGCAGTATTTT

abundance: few
v_gene: TRBV6-6
d_gene: -
j_gene: TRBJ2-3
CDR3aa: CASREPDSDTQYF
CDR3nt: TGTGCCAGCAGAGAACCGGACTCAGATACGCAGTATTTT

abundance: -
v_gene: TRBV7-9
d_gene: -
j_gene: TRBJ2-3
CDR3aa: CASRRQGLTDTQYF
CDR3nt: TGTGCCAGCAGACGGCAGGGGTTGACAGATACGCAGTATTTT

abundance: many
v_gene: TRBV7-3
d_gene: TRBD1
j_gene: TRBJ2-2
CDR3aa: CASSMRTGGSRTGELFF
CDR3nt: TGTGCCAGCAGCATGCGGACAGGGGGCTCCCGCACCGGGGAGCTGTTTTTT

abundance: few
v_gene: TRBV3-1
d_gene: -
j_gene: TRBJ2-3
CDR3aa: CASSQGGQGWGTDTQYF
CDR3nt: TGTGCCAGCAGCCAAGGGGGGCAGGGATGGGGCACAGATACGCAGTATTTT

abundance: once
v_gene: TRBV19
d_gene: -
j_gene: TRBJ2-3
CDR3aa: CASSTATGLKGTDTQYF
CDR3nt: TGTGCCAGTAGCACCGCGACCGGACTTAAAGGCACAGATACGCAGTATTTT

abundance: -
v_gene: TRBV5-1
d_gene: TRBD1
j_gene: TRBJ2-5
CDR3aa: CASSFRDRQETQYF
CDR3nt: TGCGCCAGCAGCTTCCGGGACAGGCAAGAGACCCAGTACTTC

abundance: many
v_gene: TRBV25-1
d_gene: -
j_gene: TRBJ1-5
CDR3aa: CASSGREGGQHF
CDR3nt: TGTGCCAGCAGTGGAAGAGAAGGGGGTCAGCATTTT

abundance: few
v_gene: TRBV10-3
d_gene: -
j_gene: TRBJ1-1
CDR3aa: CAISVTRARATEAFF
CDR3nt: TGTGCCATCAGTGTGACCAGGGCAAGGGCCACTGAAGCTTTCTTT

abundance: -
v_gene: TRBV3-1
d_gene: -
j_gene: TRBJ2-5
CDR3aa: CASSQGLTSAETQYF
CDR3nt: TGTGCCAGCAGCCAGGGTTTGACTTCTGCAGAGACCCAGTACTTC

abundance: few
v_gene: TRBV5-1
d_gene: -
j_gene: TRBJ1-2
CDR3aa: CASSLDRYYGYTF
CDR3nt: TGCGCCAGCAGCTTGGACAGATACTATGGCTACACCTTC

abundance: many
v_gene: TRBV29-1
d_gene: -
j_gene: TRBJ2-3
CDR3aa: CSVEGDSTDTQYF
CDR3nt: TGCAGCGTTGAAGGGGACAGCACAGATACGCAGTATTTT

abundance: -
v_gene: TRBV20-1
d_gene: -
j_gene: TRBJ2-2
CDR3aa: CSASGRTGELFF
CDR3nt: TGCAGTGCTAGTGGGAGAACCGGGGAGCTGTTTTTT

abundance: few
v_gene: TRBV4-1
d_gene: TRBD1
j_gene: TRBJ1-1
CDR3aa: CASSQDRINGRGQVAEAFF
CDR3nt: TGCGCCAGCAGCCAAGACAGGATAAATGGAAGGGGGCAGGTGGCTGAAGCTTTCTTT

abundance: few
v_gene: TRBV7-3
d_gene: -
j_gene: TRBJ2-3
CDR3aa: CASSPVVGTDTQYF
CDR3nt: TGTGCCAGCAGCCCCGTTGTGGGGACAGATACGCAGTATTTT

abundance: few
v_gene: TRBV5-5
d_gene: -
j_gene: TRBJ2-3
CDR3aa: CASSLASAGSTDTQYF
CDR3nt: TGTGCCAGCAGCTTGGCATCGGCCGGTAGCACAGATACGCAGTATTTT

abundance: few
v_gene: TRBV7-9
d_gene: -
j_gene: TRBJ1-2
CDR3aa: CASSMDTYGYTF
CDR3nt: TGTGCCAGCAGCATGGACACCTATGGCTACACCTTC

abundance: many
v_gene: TRBV9
d_gene: -
j_gene: TRBJ2-3
CDR3aa: CASSVEGGVSTDTQYF
CDR3nt: TGTGCCAGCAGCGTAGAAGGCGGGGTAAGCACAGATACGCAGTATTTT

abundance: -
v_gene: TRBV20-1
d_gene: -
j_gene: TRBJ1-2
CDR3aa: CSARDLGRSEGNYGYTF
CDR3nt: TGCAGTGCTAGAGATCTCGGACGGTCGGAAGGGAACTATGGCTACACCTTC

abundance: -
v_gene: TRBV12-3/TRBV12-4
d_gene: -
j_gene: TRBJ1-2
CDR3aa: CASIPEVLEDYGYTF
CDR3nt: TGTGCCAGCATCCCCGAGGTTCTTGAGGACTATGGCTACACCTTC

abundance: few
v_gene: TRBV29-1
d_gene: -
j_gene: TRBJ1-1
CDR3aa: CSVGKNTEAFF
CDR3nt: TGCAGCGTGGGAAAGAACACTGAAGCTTTCTTT

abundance: -
v_gene: TRBV20-1
d_gene: TRBD1
j_gene: TRBJ1-2
CDR3aa: CSATAETGAGYTF
CDR3nt: TGCAGTGCCACCGCCGAGACAGGGGCTGGCTACACCTTC

abundance: -
v_gene: TRBV20-1
d_gene: -
j_gene: TRBJ2-3
CDR3aa: CSARRHQYEVSTQYF
CDR3nt: TGCAGTGCTAGACGGCACCAATACGAGGTCTCTACGCAGTATTTT

abundance: few
v_gene: TRBV7-2
d_gene: -
j_gene: TRBJ1-1
CDR3aa: CASSPRTVNTEAFF
CDR3nt: TGTGCCAGCAGCCCTCGGACGGTGAACACTGAAGCTTTCTTT

abundance: -
v_gene: TRBV11-2
d_gene: -
j_gene: TRBJ2-1
CDR3aa: CASSRGGPSYNEQFF
CDR3nt: TGTGCCAGCAGCCGCGGAGGCCCCTCCTACAATGAGCAGTTCTTC

abundance: many
v_gene: TRBV21-1
d_gene: -
j_gene: TRBJ2-1
CDR3aa: CASPGTLISNEQFF
CDR3nt: TGTGCCAGCCCCGGGACACTAATTTCCAATGAGCAGTTCTTC

abundance: -
v_gene: TRBV3-1
d_gene: -
j_gene: TRBJ1-1
CDR3aa: CASSQMSRAMNTEAFF
CDR3nt: TGTGCCAGCAGCCAAATGAGTCGAGCGATGAACACTGAAGCTTTCTTT

abundance: -
v_gene: TRBV11-2
d_gene: -
j_gene: TRBJ1-6
CDR3aa: CASTLNSPLHF
CDR3nt: TGTGCCAGCACCTTAAATTCACCCCTCCACTTT

abundance: few
v_gene: TRBV5-1
d_gene: -
j_gene: TRBJ1-2
CDR3aa: CASSLDYRADNYGYTF
CDR3nt: TGCGCCAGCAGCTTGGATTACAGGGCCGATAACTATGGCTACACCTTC

abundance: few
v_gene: TRBV20-1
d_gene: TRBD1
j_gene: TRBJ1-1
CDR3aa: CSARSDRATEAFF
CDR3nt: TGCAGTGCTAGATCCGACAGGGCCACTGAAGCTTTCTTT